A single sample gave rise to the 8 T cell receptor beta chains below, sequenced in a study of Tregs in tolerant kidney transplant recipients. Generated by immunoSEQ multiplex PCR, the TCRdb table keeps only in-frame clones and is missing some. Among 110,000 or so clones listed, almost 90% were seen once. This specimen was CD4+ T cells from blood, taken before the transplant. The origin of the receptors is a human donor who received a combined kidney and bone marrow transplant.

The chain recombines TRBV6-5 with TRBJ1-1; 8 nucleotides agree with TRBD1. Germline lookup yields CDR1 MNHEY and CDR2 SVGAGI. The CDR3 extends over 14 amino acids. The V and J ends lost 5 bases and 4 bases, in that order; junction bases with no gene match: 6. The chain's CDR3 is CASSRRGRGTEAFF. CDR3 nucleotides: TGTGCCAGCAGTCGCAGGGGGCGCGGCACTGAAGCTTTCTTT.

The V and J genes are TRBV5-5 and TRBJ2-3; TRBD1 is a possible D gene (6 bases). The CDR3 contains 15 residues. The germline V gene encodes CDR1 SGHKS and CDR2 YYEKEE (reference sequence). V was cut by 4 bases and J by 0 bases, with 12 bases left in between. The CDR3 DNA sequence: TGTGCCAGCAGCGGGACACCCGTCAGCACAGATACGCAGTATTTT. Protein sequence: CASSGTPVSTDTQYF.

In DNA form, the CDR3 reads TGTGCCAGCCGAGCCCTAGCCGGTACCGGGGAGCTGTTTTTT. Translating it yields CASRALAGTGELFF. This sequence joins TRBV11-3 and TRBJ2-2; possible D gene TRBD2, 5 bases. V lost 8 bases and J 5 bases, leaving 15 bases between the germline ends. CDR3 size: 14 residues. Germline V gene sequence: CDR1 SGHNT, CDR2 YENEEA.

The gene calls are TRBV5-4 and TRBJ1-1; tentative D call: TRBD1 (5 bases). The length of the CDR3 is 13 residues. V was cut by 3 bases and J by 0 bases, with 6 bases left in between. The germline V gene encodes CDR1 SGHNT and CDR2 YYREEE (reference sequence). The CDR3 protein is CASSSTVNTEAFF. The CDR3 nucleotides read TGTGCCAGCAGCTCGACAGTGAACACTGAAGCTTTCTTT. Based on the CDR3 plus reference TRBV5-4 and TRBJ1-1, the full variable domain is ETGVTQSPTHLIKTRGQQVTLRCSSQSGHNTVSWYQQALGQGPQFIFQYYREEENGRGNFPPRFSGLQFPNYSSELNVNALELDDSALYLCASSSTVNTEAFFGQGTRLTVV.

The chain combines TRBV5-1 with TRBJ2-3, with 9 bases identical to TRBD2. Germline V gives CDR1 SGHRS, CDR2 YFSETQ. The ends lost 0 bases at V and 0 bases at J; junction bases unmatched: 11. CDR3 length: 19 residues. CDR3 in amino acids: CASSLERSGRRDSTDTQYF. CDR3 nucleotide sequence: TGCGCCAGCAGCTTGGAGCGCAGCGGGAGGCGAGATAGCACAGATACGCAGTATTTT.

DNA of the CDR3: TGTGCCAGCAGCCGGGGACAGGGGGCGGCAGATACGCAGTATTTT. Encoded protein: CASSRGQGAADTQYF. The chain uses TRBV2 and TRBJ2-3; TRBD1 aligns across 12 bases. With 6 bases clipped from V and 4 bases from J, the junction kept 5 bases outside the gene matches. The CDR3 loop spans 15 amino acids. Germline assignment: CDR1 SNHLY and CDR2 FYNNEI.

The chain joins TRBV28 to TRBJ1-5; D perhaps matches TRBD1 (5 bases). In germline, CDR1 is MDHEN, CDR2 SYDVKM. V lost 1 base and J lost 2, with 12 bases in between. The CDR3 runs 16 residues. The CDR3 loop reads CASSLSGARGNQPQHF. The DNA of the CDR3 is TGTGCCAGCAGTTTATCTGGGGCTCGAGGCAATCAGCCCCAGCATTTT.

As DNA, the CDR3 is TGCAGCGTTGTTCAGAGGCTGTTAGATACGCAGTATTTT. It specifies CSVVQRLLDTQYF. The V and J genes are TRBV29-1 and TRBJ2-3; D remains ambiguous. V was pared by 4 bases and J by 5 bases, with 13 bases between. Germline lookup yields CDR1 SQVTM and CDR2 ANQGSEA. The length of the CDR3 is 13 residues.